These 9 T cell receptor beta chains share one sample of origin, sequenced in a study of cytomegalovirus exposure and HLA in healthy donors. PCR used 60 Vbeta primers and 13 Jbeta primers. The repertoire was sequenced with immunoSEQ multiplex PCR; TCRdb's copy has only in-frame clones and lacks some. The data show roughly 160,000 clones, with around 80% seen just once and approximately 2.4% held by the top ten. The sample taken for sequencing was PBMCs. Receptors originate from a male donor in good health and CMV-seronegative.

The chain couples TRBV13 to TRBJ2-2; 8 bases are a match to TRBD2. CDR1 and CDR2 from the germline V gene are PRHDT and FYEKMQ (reference sequence). V dropped 4 bases and J dropped 4; count of bases not matched to a gene: 11. This CDR3 spans 17 amino acids. The CDR3 region has the DNA TGTGCCAGCAGCTCGACCAGCGGGAGTGTGTCCACCGGGGAGCTGTTTTTT. Encoded protein: CASSSTSGSVSTGELFF.

V and J are TRBV7-2 and TRBJ2-7, with TRBD2 matching 8 bases. V trimming: 2 bases; J trimming: 3 bases; junction bases outside the gene matches: 6. CDR3 length equals 15 residues. The germline CDR1 and CDR2 sequences are SGHTA and FQGNSA. This CDR3 reads CASSLTRTSSYEQYF. The CDR3 DNA sequence: TGTGCCAGCAGCTTAACCCGGACTAGCAGCTACGAGCAGTACTTC.

The V and J genes are TRBV7-9 and TRBJ2-5, with 9 bases lining up with TRBD2. This CDR3 spans 18 amino acids. Germline CDR1 SEHNR, CDR2 FQNEAQ (reference sequence). The V segment lost 2 bases and the J segment 2 bases; nucleotides outside the gene matches: 12. CDR3 protein: CASSLWGGVAGGQETQYF. CDR3 nucleotides: TGTGCCAGCAGCTTATGGGGAGGAGTTGCGGGAGGGCAAGAGACCCAGTACTTC.

The V and J genes are TRBV2 and TRBJ2-3; the match to TRBD2 covers 12 bases. The ends lost 2 bases at V and 3 bases at J; junction bases unmatched: 6. The germline CDR1 and CDR2 sequences are SNHLY and FYNNEI. The CDR3 contains 17 residues. The CDR3 DNA reads TGTGCCAGCAGTGAATTTGGACTAGCGGGGATGACAGATACGCAGTATTTT. Protein product: CASSEFGLAGMTDTQYF.

J is TRBJ2-3 and V is TRBV18, with TRBD2 identical over 10 bases. Germline V gives CDR1 KGHSH, CDR2 LQKENI. V shed 3 bases and J 2 bases; nucleotides not matched to a gene: 2. This CDR3 has 15 amino acids. DNA of the CDR3: TGTGCCAGCTCACCCCTAGCGGGAGCCACAGATACGCAGTATTTT. It specifies CASSPLAGATDTQYF. Based on the CDR3 plus reference TRBV18 and TRBJ2-3, the full variable domain is NAGVMQNPRHLVRRRGQEARLRCSPMKGHSHVYWYRQLPEEGLKFMVYLQKENIIDESGMPKERFSAEFPKEGPSILRIQQVVRGDSAAYFCASSPLAGATDTQYFGPGTRLTVL.

The chain links TRBV5-1 to TRBJ1-6; TRBD1 matches 11 bases. The CDR3 contains 18 residues. Germline CDR1 reads SGHRS; CDR2 reads YFSETQ. Trimming at V came to 4 bases and at J to 7 bases, leaving 13 bases not matched to a gene. This CDR3 is CASSLTLRDRGYNSPLHF. The CDR3 coding sequence is TGCGCCAGCAGCCTAACACTCCGGGACAGGGGGTACAATTCACCCCTCCACTTT.

The V call is TRBV30, the J call TRBJ1-4; TRBD1 matches at 8 bases. Germline V gene sequence: CDR1 GTSNPN, CDR2 SVGIG (reference sequence). Losses at the gene ends were 8 bases for V and 3 bases for J; bases not matched to a gene: 8. The CDR3 spans 14 residues. This CDR3 reads CAGQGLRANEKLFF. The CDR3 bases are TGTGCCGGACAGGGACTCCGGGCTAATGAAAAACTGTTTTTT.

The rearrangement joins TRBV2 to TRBJ2-7, with 11 bases matching TRBD2. The V gene end was trimmed by 6 bases and the J gene end by 0 bases; junction bases not matched to a gene: 7. The CDR3 extends over 16 amino acids. The V gene's germline CDR1 is SNHLY and CDR2 FYNNEI. CDR3 nucleotides: TGTGCCAGCAGGCGAGTAGCGGGAGGGAGCTCCTACGAGCAGTACTTC. It yields the protein CASRRVAGGSSYEQYF.

V gene TRBV15 combines with J gene TRBJ1-5; D might be TRBD1 (6 bases). V lost 5 bases and J lost 6, with 26 bases in between. CDR3 length equals 18 residues. Germline V gives CDR1 LNHNV, CDR2 YYDKDF (reference sequence). In DNA form, the CDR3 reads TGTGCCACCAGCGAGAGCGGTCGGCAGGGGAACTTTGGTCAGCCCCAGCATTTT. It is translated as CATSESGRQGNFGQPQHF.